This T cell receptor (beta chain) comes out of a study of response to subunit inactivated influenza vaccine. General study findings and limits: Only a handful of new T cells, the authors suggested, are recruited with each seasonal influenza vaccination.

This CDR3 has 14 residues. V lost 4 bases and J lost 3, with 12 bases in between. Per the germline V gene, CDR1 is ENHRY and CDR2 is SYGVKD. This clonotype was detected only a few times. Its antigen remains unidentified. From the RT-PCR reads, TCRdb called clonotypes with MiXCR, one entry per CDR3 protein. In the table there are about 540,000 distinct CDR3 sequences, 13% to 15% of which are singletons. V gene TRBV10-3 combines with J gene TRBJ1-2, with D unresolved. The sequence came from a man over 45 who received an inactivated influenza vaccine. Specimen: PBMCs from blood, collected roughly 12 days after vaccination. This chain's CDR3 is CAISVLGSDYGYTF. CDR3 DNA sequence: TGTGCCATCAGTGTATTGGGGTCTGACTATGGCTACACCTTC.